The 31 T cell receptor beta chains reported below all come from one sample, sequenced in a study of cytomegalovirus exposure and HLA in healthy donors. Primers included in the PCR were 60 Vbeta and 13 Jbeta primers. Sequenced by immunoSEQ multiplex PCR; TCRdb stores in-frame clones only, minus some. Here the sample spans a few hundred thousand clones, roughly four fifths being singletons. Sequenced input: PBMCs. Source of these receptors: a woman between 40 and 50 years old in good health and CMV-seropositive.

In DNA, the CDR3 is TGTGCCAGCAGTTACTACCGGGACAGGGAACTTGGCGAGCAGTACTTC. This codes for CASSYYRDRELGEQYF. This chain links TRBV6-5 with TRBJ2-7, with 9 bases identical to TRBD1. V dropped 1 base and J dropped 6; count of bases not matched to a gene: 10. Germline assignment: CDR1 MNHEY and CDR2 SVGAGI. There are 16 residues in the CDR3.

The genes are TRBV5-1 and TRBJ2-2; TRBD1 might be the D (6 bases). V was pared by 5 bases and J by 0 bases, with 14 bases between. Germline V CDR1 and CDR2: SGHRS, YFSETQ. This CDR3 spans 16 amino acids. CDR3 sequence: CASRGGSVTNTGELFF. DNA of the CDR3: TGCGCCAGCAGAGGGGGATCGGTCACGAACACCGGGGAGCTGTTTTTT. Supplemented by reference TRBV5-1 and TRBJ2-2, the full variable domain reads KAGVTQTPRYLIKTRGQQVTLSCSPISGHRSVSWYQQTPGQGLQFLFEYFSETQRNKGNFPGRFSGRQFSNSRSEMNVSTLELGDSALYLCASRGGSVTNTGELFFGEGSRLTVL.

The rearrangement joins TRBV20-1 to TRBJ2-3; D is uncertain. Germline V gene sequence: CDR1 DFQATT, CDR2 SNEGSKA (reference sequence). V was cut by 5 bases and J by 5 bases, with 8 bases left in between. The CDR3 has 11 amino acids. The CDR3 protein is CSAPRLDTQYF. CDR3 in DNA: TGCAGTGCTCCCAGATTAGATACGCAGTATTTT.

This chain links TRBV29-1 with TRBJ2-7; 7 bases are shared with TRBD1. The V gene end was trimmed by 6 bases and the J gene end by 7 bases; junction bases not matched to a gene: 9. The germline V gene encodes CDR1 SQVTM and CDR2 ANQGSEA. This CDR3 is 12 amino acids long. The CDR3 nucleotides read TGCAGCGTCGCACTGACAGGGTTAGAGCAGTACTTC. Residues: CSVALTGLEQYF.

CDR3 sequence: CASTDRGRKTEAFF. The CDR3 coding sequence is TGTGCCAGCACAGACAGGGGGCGAAAGACTGAAGCTTTCTTT. The gene calls are TRBV6-5 and TRBJ1-1; TRBD1 aligns across 10 bases. The CDR3 loop spans 14 amino acids. V lost 7 bases and J lost 5; bases outside the gene matches: 7. The germline gives CDR1 MNHEY, CDR2 SVGAGI.

This chain connects TRBV28 to TRBJ1-3, with D perhaps TRBD1 (6 bases). The CDR3 covers 14 residues. V was clipped by 6 bases and J by 3 bases, with 12 bases between them. Germline values: CDR1 MDHEN, CDR2 SYDVKM. CDR3 loop: CASSTGRYGNTIYF. The CDR3 DNA reads TGTGCCAGCAGCACAGGGCGTTATGGAAACACCATATATTTT.

This clone showed up just a few times. The chain has TRBV10-2 and TRBJ2-2; D may be TRBD2 (5 bases). CDR3 length equals 15 residues. Trimming cost V 4 bases and J 1 base, with 10 bases left between them. CDR1 and CDR2 from the germline V gene are WSHSY and SAAADI. The CDR3 protein is CASSARAGNTGELFF. The CDR3 DNA follows: TGCGCCAGCAGTGCACGGGCGGGGAACACCGGGGAGCTGTTTTTT.

The rearrangement links TRBV5-1 to TRBJ1-1, with 8 bases that match TRBD1. V lost 5 bases, J lost 3 bases, and 3 bases stayed unmatched. The CDR3 runs 13 residues. CDR1 and CDR2 (germline): SGHRS, YFSETQ. The CDR3 reads CASSTGQDTEAFF. CDR3 nucleotide sequence: TGCGCCAGCAGTACGGGACAGGACACTGAAGCTTTCTTT.

This chain connects TRBV28 to TRBJ2-5; TRBD2 matches 9 bases. Germline CDR1 MDHEN, CDR2 SYDVKM. Losses at the gene ends were 2 bases for V and 3 bases for J; bases not matched to a gene: 1. The CDR3 contains 14 residues. CDR3 bases: TGTGCCAGCAGTTTAGGCGGGAGGGAAGAGACCCAGTACTTC. It yields the protein CASSLGGREETQYF.

J is TRBJ1-3 and V is TRBV4-1; tentatively, D is TRBD1 (6 bases). The CDR3 runs to 14 residues. Germline V gene lookup returns CDR1 MGHRA and CDR2 YSYEKL. V gave up 1 base and J gave up 2 bases, with 6 bases separating them. CDR3 protein: CASSQGTAGNTIYF. In nucleotides, the CDR3 is TGCGCCAGCAGCCAAGGGACAGCTGGAAACACCATATATTTT.

The chain joins TRBV5-1 to TRBJ2-3; no reliable D call. This CDR3 comprises 14 residues. Germline CDR1 SGHRS, CDR2 YFSETQ. Trimming cost V 9 bases and J 5 bases, with 19 bases left between them. The CDR3 here is CATRSLPPQDTQYF. CDR3 DNA: TGCGCCACCCGGTCATTACCGCCCCAAGATACGCAGTATTTT.

The chain combines TRBV28 with TRBJ1-3; 9 bases fit TRBD1. V lost 6 bases, J lost 1 base, and 1 base stayed unmatched. CDR1 and CDR2 (germline): MDHEN, SYDVKM. CDR3 length: 14 residues. The CDR3 loop reads CASRGTGSGNTIYF. The CDR3, as DNA: TGTGCCAGCAGAGGGACAGGGTCTGGAAACACCATATATTTT.

The chain uses TRBV15 and TRBJ2-2; TRBD1 might be the D (6 bases). V gave up 4 bases and J gave up 1 base, with 7 bases separating them. Germline V gives CDR1 LNHNV, CDR2 YYDKDF (reference sequence). The CDR3 contains 14 residues. The CDR3 loop is CATSNRVNTGELFF. CDR3 bases: TGTGCCACCAGCAACAGGGTGAACACCGGGGAGCTGTTTTTT.

The chain links TRBV10-3 to TRBJ1-5; D not certain. CDR3 length equals 13 residues. V lost 3 bases and J 5 bases, leaving 8 bases between the germline ends. The germline V gene encodes CDR1 ENHRY and CDR2 SYGVKD. The CDR3 bases are TGTGCCATCAGTGATTTTGAGGATCAGCCCCAGCATTTT. Its protein product is CAISDFEDQPQHF.

This clone was seen only once. The CDR3 is CASSSGTGDEKLFF. The CDR3 DNA sequence: TGTGCCAGTAGTTCCGGGACAGGGGATGAAAAACTGTTTTTT. V and J are TRBV19 and TRBJ1-4, with 10 bases fitting TRBD1. With 5 bases clipped from V and 6 bases from J, the junction kept 3 bases outside the gene matches. CDR1 is LNHDA and CDR2 is SQIVND in the germline V gene (reference sequence). CDR3 length: 14 amino acids. The variable domain in full, with the rest retrieved from reference TRBV19 and TRBJ1-4, is DGGITQSPKYLFRKEGQNVTLSCEQNLNHDAMYWYRQDPGQGLRLIYYSQIVNDFQKGDIAEGYSVSREKKESFPLTVTSAQKNPTAFYLCASSSGTGDEKLFFGSGTQLSVL.

The V call is TRBV7-9, the J call TRBJ1-2, with 9 bases that match TRBD1. Germline CDR1 and CDR2: SEHNR and FQNEAQ (reference sequence). V lost 4 bases and J lost 8; bases outside the gene matches: 2. This CDR3 has 12 amino acids. The CDR3 coding sequence is TGTGCCAGCAGCTCCACAGGGGGCGGCTACACCTTC. Amino acids: CASSSTGGGYTF. The full variable domain, with the rest looked up from reference TRBV7-9 and TRBJ1-2, is DTGVSQNPRHKITKRGQNVTFRCDPISEHNRLYWYRQTLGQGPEFLTYFQNEAQLEKSRLLSDRFSAERPKGSFSTLEIQRTEQGDSAMYLCASSSTGGGYTFGSGTRLTVV.

The V gene is TRBV11-3, the J gene TRBJ2-1, with 9 nucleotides matching TRBD2. V lost 0 bases and J lost 6; bases outside the gene matches: 3. Looked up from germline, CDR1 is SGHNT and CDR2 is YENEEA. The CDR3 has 15 residues. CDR3 nucleotide sequence: TGTGCCAGCAGCTTAGAGGCTAGCGGGACCAATGAGCAGTTCTTC. Translated, it gives CASSLEASGTNEQFF.

The rearrangement links TRBV20-1 to TRBJ1-6; D is unresolved. This CDR3 is 11 amino acids long. Germline V CDR1 and CDR2: DFQATT, SNEGSKA (reference sequence). Between the trimmed V and J ends, which lost 6 bases and 10 bases, there was a span of 10 bases. CDR3 in DNA: TGCAGTGCCAACGGAGGGTCACCCCTCCACTTT. Translated, it gives CSANGGSPLHF.

The chain has TRBV10-3 and TRBJ2-7; 7 bases match TRBD1. Trimming took 0 bases from V and 5 from J; bases not matched to a gene: 4. The germline V gene encodes CDR1 ENHRY and CDR2 SYGVKD. The CDR3 consists of 14 residues. For the CDR3, the DNA is TGTGCCATCAGTGAGTCGGGACAGACGGACGAGCAGTACTTC. This gives the protein CAISESGQTDEQYF.

The chain joins TRBV5-6 to TRBJ2-1; weak D call: TRBD1 (6 bases). Trimming removed 2 bases from V and 7 bases from J, with 7 bases in between. Germline assignment: CDR1 SGHDT and CDR2 YYEEEE. This CDR3 has 12 residues. The CDR3 protein is CASSFDRNEQFF. In nucleotides, the CDR3 is TGTGCCAGCAGCTTTGACAGGAATGAGCAGTTCTTC.

The CDR3 here is CASSPQGAYNEQFF. CDR3 DNA sequence: TGTGCCAGCAGCCCGCAGGGGGCATACAATGAGCAGTTCTTC. The chain employs TRBV11-3 and TRBJ2-1; TRBD1 matches 8 bases. J was trimmed by 4 bases and V by 5 bases; bases with no gene match: 4. The CDR3 totals 14 residues. The germline V gene encodes CDR1 SGHNT and CDR2 YENEEA.

The chain recombines TRBV5-1 with TRBJ2-1, with TRBD2 as a possible D gene (6 bases). The CDR3 extends over 14 amino acids. V gave up 7 bases and J gave up 7 bases, with 18 bases separating them. Germline V gives CDR1 SGHRS, CDR2 YFSETQ. As DNA, the CDR3 is TGCGCCAGCGCATCGGGGGAAGGGGCGAATGAGCAGTTCTTC. Residues: CASASGEGANEQFF.

In DNA form, the CDR3 reads TGCAGCGTTGTGTCTGCCCGGGATTACGAGCAGTACTTC. Amino acids: CSVVSARDYEQYF. The chain couples TRBV29-1 to TRBJ2-7; TRBD2 might be the D (5 bases). The ends were cut back, 4 bases at V and 4 bases at J, with 14 bases in the middle. In germline, CDR1 is SQVTM, CDR2 ANQGSEA. The CDR3 runs 13 residues.

This chain joins TRBV6-5 and TRBJ1-1; D is ambiguous. CDR1 is MNHEY and CDR2 is SVGAGI in the germline V gene. The V gene lost 3 bases and the J gene lost 3 bases, with 11 bases spanning the gap. The CDR3 contains 14 residues. The CDR3 DNA is TGTGCCAGCAGTTATAGAGGGTCGTACACTGAAGCTTTCTTT. The encoded protein is CASSYRGSYTEAFF.

This chain uses TRBV5-1 with TRBJ1-3; 7 positions agree with TRBD1. Per germline, CDR1 SGHRS and CDR2 YFSETQ. The CDR3 consists of 17 residues. The junction had 10 bases not matched to a gene; V was cut back by 4 bases and J by 0 bases. The CDR3 DNA reads as TGCGCCAGCAGCAGAGACAGGGAAGGTTTCTCTGGAAACACCATATATTTT. Its protein product is CASSRDREGFSGNTIYF.

The chain carries TRBV30 and TRBJ2-4; D may be TRBD2 (5 bases). V shed 4 bases and J shed 7 bases, with 8 bases lying between them. Per germline, CDR1 GTSNPN and CDR2 SVGIG (reference sequence). The CDR3 runs 11 residues. The DNA of the CDR3 is TGTGCCTGGACCTCTAGCAACATTCAGTACTTC. It codes for CAWTSSNIQYF.

The chain carries TRBV28 and TRBJ1-4; D gene ambiguous. The ends were cut back, 2 bases at V and 8 bases at J, with 15 bases in the middle. Looked up from germline, CDR1 is MDHEN and CDR2 is SYDVKM. The CDR3 runs 15 residues. For the CDR3, the DNA is TGTGCCAGCAGTTTAGGGAGCCTCGATGGCGAAAAACTGTTTTTT. Translating it yields CASSLGSLDGEKLFF.

This chain joins TRBV7-3 and TRBJ2-1, with 7 nucleotides matching TRBD2. V lost 2 bases, J lost 5 bases, and 6 bases stayed unmatched. Germline V gene lookup returns CDR1 SGHTA and CDR2 FQGTGA. CDR3 length: 15 amino acids. The CDR3 is CASSLVAGAHNEQFF. Written as DNA, the CDR3 is TGTGCCAGCAGCTTAGTGGCGGGAGCACACAATGAGCAGTTCTTC.

The V and J genes are TRBV5-6 and TRBJ2-7; a weak D match, TRBD1 (5 bases). CDR3 length: 13 amino acids. Germline V gene sequence: CDR1 SGHDT, CDR2 YYEEEE. The ends were cut back, 4 bases at V and 5 bases at J, with 13 bases in the middle. CDR3 nucleotide sequence: TGTGCCAGCAGCCCCGACAGACGGGACGAGCAGTACTTC. Encoded protein: CASSPDRRDEQYF.

The chain carries TRBV9 and TRBJ2-5, with 8 positions matching TRBD2. This CDR3 has 15 residues. J gave up 0 bases and V 4 bases, and 5 bases lay outside the gene matches. Germline CDR1 SGDLS, CDR2 YYNGEE. CDR3 loop: CASSMGLDDQETQYF. Here the CDR3 DNA reads TGTGCCAGCAGCATGGGACTAGACGACCAAGAGACCCAGTACTTC.

The chain is built from TRBV28 and TRBJ2-4, with 10 bases aligning to TRBD1. Germline V gives CDR1 MDHEN, CDR2 SYDVKM. This CDR3 is 16 amino acids long. V lost 6 bases to trimming and J lost 8 bases; unmatched junction nucleotides: 13. CDR3 sequence reads: CASSLGQGVPGDIQYF. CDR3 sequence (DNA): TGTGCCAGCAGCCTTGGACAGGGGGTGCCCGGGGACATTCAGTACTTC.